This entry lists 7 T cell receptor beta chains sequenced from one sample in a study of blood T cell repertoires in COVID-19. Data came from immunoSEQ multiplex PCR; TCRdb stores just in-frame clones and leaves some out. The repertoire includes under 200,000 clones, 82% of them detected once, and more than 4% sits in the top ten. The sequencing sample was made of PBMCs or T cells enriched from blood (not recorded which). The source is a woman in her sixties or seventies with acute COVID-19.

This clone was recorded once. The chain carries TRBV5-1 and TRBJ1-1; D is unresolved. From germline, CDR1 is SGHRS and CDR2 YFSETQ. The length of the CDR3 is 14 residues. Trimming took off 5 bases at V and 0 bases at J, with 11 bases between the two ends. The CDR3 DNA is TGCGCCAGCAGTCTCAACGGGATGAACACTGAAGCTTTCTTT. Protein sequence: CASSLNGMNTEAFF.

The chain carries TRBV7-9 and TRBJ1-5; D ambiguous. CDR3 size: 12 residues. V lost 5 bases, J lost 9 bases, and 11 bases lay in between. Germline V CDR1 and CDR2: SEHNR, FQNEAQ (reference sequence). CDR3 region: CASSDSGSPQHF. DNA for the CDR3: TGTGCCAGCAGCGACTCCGGATCGCCCCAGCATTTT.

V is TRBV6-2 or TRBV6-3 and J is TRBJ1-1; D unresolved. Trimming stripped 4 bases from V and 1 base from J, with 10 bases between. Germline CDR1 MNHEY, CDR2 SVGEGT. This CDR3 is built from 14 residues. CDR3 in amino acids: CASSLAASNTEAFF. DNA for the CDR3: TGTGCCAGCAGTTTAGCAGCCTCGAACACTGAAGCTTTCTTT.

The rearrangement uses TRBV19 and TRBJ2-2, with TRBD2 as a possible D gene (6 bases). V lost 0 bases and J lost 1, with 6 bases in between. CDR3 size: 15 residues. The germline V gene encodes CDR1 LNHDA and CDR2 SQIVND (reference sequence). The CDR3 DNA reads TGTGCCAGTAGTATAGAGGGACTGAACACCGGGGAGCTGTTTTTT. It yields the protein CASSIEGLNTGELFF.

CDR3 in amino acids: CASSLDAGRNYGYTF. Written as DNA, the CDR3 is TGTGCCAGCAGCTTAGACGCGGGGAGGAACTATGGCTACACCTTC. J is TRBJ1-2 and V is TRBV7-2; D call uncertain. Looked up from germline, CDR1 is SGHTA and CDR2 is FQGNSA. The V gene lost 1 base and the J gene lost 2 bases, with 11 bases spanning the gap. The CDR3 loop spans 15 amino acids.

This sequence joins TRBV21-1 and TRBJ2-7; TRBD2 is the table's D call and was not checked against the DNA. TRBV21-1 is shown as a pseudogene. There are 14 residues in the CDR3. In DNA, the CDR3 is TGTGCCAGCGCCCCAGCGGGACAAACCTACGAGCAGTACTTC. It yields the protein CASAPAGQTYEQYF.

The chain couples TRBV12-3 or TRBV12-4 to TRBJ1-2; TRBD1 agrees at 8 bases. The CDR3 consists of 12 residues. V dropped 6 bases and J dropped 4; count of bases not matched to a gene: 1. CDR3: CASRTGAYGYTF. The DNA of the CDR3 is TGTGCCAGCAGGACAGGGGCCTATGGCTACACCTTC.